The rows below give T cell receptor beta chains drawn from one sample of a study of T cell responses to AZD1222 COVID-19 vaccine. Assay used: immunoSEQ multiplex PCR; TCRdb lists only in-frame clones, some missing. This sample has around 110,000 clones, with about 85% found just once. The starting material was peripheral blood, obtained 28 days after the second AZD1222 dose. Every receptor here comes from an adult who received the AZD1222 COVID-19 vaccine. Both conserved end residues are part of each CDR3. The D gene is left open where the match is weak. A clone size is listed for some rows: how often the clone was seen (once, few, many), or a class if it is expanded.

d_call | j_call | clone_size | v_call | cdr3_length | cdr3_aa | cdr3_nt
TRBD1 | TRBJ1-1 | . | TRBV18 | 14 | CASSDQGGNTEAFF | TGTGCCAGCTCGGATCAGGGGGGGAACACTGAAGCTTTCTTT
TRBD2 | TRBJ2-1 | . | TRBV15 | 15 | CATSRVSGAYNEQFF | TGTGCCACCAGCAGAGTTAGCGGGGCCTACAATGAGCAGTTCTTC
. | TRBJ2-5 | . | TRBV11-1 | 13 | CASSPARGETQYF | TGTGCCAGCAGCCCGGCCAGGGGAGAGACCCAGTACTTC
. | TRBJ1-1 | once | TRBV6-6 | 11 | CASRGRYGAFF | TGTGCCAGCCGAGGACGATACGGAGCTTTCTTT
TRBD2 | TRBJ2-3 | . | TRBV7-2 | 17 | CASSSGLAGGWSDTQYF | TGTGCCAGCAGCTCGGGACTAGCGGGGGGGTGGTCAGATACGCAGTATTTT
. | TRBJ2-3 | . | TRBV15 | 16 | CATSRDGGAGTDTQYF | TGTGCCACCAGCAGAGATGGCGGGGCTGGCACAGATACGCAGTATTTT
TRBD1 | TRBJ1-5 | . | TRBV3-1/TRBV3-2 | 15 | CASSQGTGSNQPQHF | TGTGCCAGCAGCCAAGGGACAGGGAGCAATCAGCCCCAGCATTTT
TRBD1 | TRBJ1-6 | . | TRBV7-3 | 15 | CASSEWTGSHSPLHF | TGTGCCAGCAGCGAATGGACAGGGTCGCATTCACCCCTCCACTTT
. | TRBJ2-3 | . | TRBV5-6 | 11 | CASSLGDTQYF | TGTGCCAGCAGCTTGGGAGATACGCAGTATTTT
TRBD1 | TRBJ2-7 | . | TRBV12-3/TRBV12-4 | 13 | CASSAQGINEQYF | TGTGCCAGCAGTGCACAGGGGATCAACGAGCAGTACTTC
TRBD1 | TRBJ2-7 | . | TRBV19 | 13 | CASSAGQGYEQYF | TGTGCCAGTAGTGCGGGACAGGGATACGAGCAGTACTTC
. | TRBJ2-7 | . | TRBV9 | 15 | CASSVGGSSSYEQYF | TGTGCCAGCAGCGTAGGAGGGTCAAGCTCCTACGAGCAGTACTTC
TRBD1 | TRBJ1-1 | . | TRBV7-2 | 15 | CASSLWAGGNTEAFF | TGTGCCAGCAGCTTATGGGCAGGGGGGAACACTGAAGCTTTCTTT
TRBD1 | TRBJ1-6 | few | TRBV4-3 | 15 | CASSRDTGVGSPLHF | TGCGCCAGCAGCCGAGACACAGGGGTTGGCTCACCCCTCCACTTT
. | TRBJ2-7 | few | TRBV30 | 16 | CAWSTNWDISEMEQYF | TGTGCCTGGAGTACGAACTGGGATATCTCAGAGATGGAGCAGTACTTC
. | TRBJ1-6 | once | TRBV2 | 13 | CARSLDYNSPLHF | TGTGCCAGGAGTTTGGACTATAATTCACCCCTCCACTTT
TRBD1 | TRBJ1-2 | . | TRBV19 | 15 | CASSRGQGAGYGYTF | TGTGCCAGTAGTAGGGGACAGGGGGCCGGCTATGGCTACACCTTC
. | TRBJ2-1 | . | TRBV28 | 14 | CASSLPNLYNEQFF | TGTGCCAGCAGTTTACCCAATCTTTACAATGAGCAGTTCTTC